The next 25 T cell receptor beta chains were all read from a single sample in a study of blood T cell repertoires in COVID-19. Sequencing was performed with immunoSEQ multiplex PCR; in TCRdb, only in-frame clones are kept and a portion is missing. The sample yields 200,000 to 250,000 clones, 65% to 90% seen once. Material: peripheral blood. The origin of the receptors is a woman aged 50 to 65 with acute or convalescent COVID-19.

The chain is built from TRBV28 and TRBJ2-5; 10 bases agree with TRBD2. This CDR3 region has 16 residues. V lost 3 bases, J lost 4 bases, and 8 bases stayed unmatched. Germline V lookup: CDR1 MDHEN, CDR2 SYDVKM. CDR3 protein: CASSFGTSVGGETQYF. The CDR3, as DNA: TGTGCCAGCAGTTTCGGGACTAGCGTTGGAGGAGAGACCCAGTACTTC. The whole variable domain, filled in from reference TRBV28 and TRBJ2-5, reads DVKVTQSSRYLVKRTGEKVFLECVQDMDHENMFWYRQDPGLGLRLIYFSYDVKMKEKGDIPEGYSVSREKKERFSLILESASTNQTSMYLCASSFGTSVGGETQYFGPGTRLLVL.

The V gene is TRBV29-1, the J gene TRBJ2-7; 8 nucleotides agree with TRBD1. J was trimmed by 3 bases and V by 6 bases; bases with no gene match: 4. CDR1 SQVTM and CDR2 ANQGSEA come from the germline V gene. The CDR3 is made up of 12 amino acids. The CDR3 coding sequence is TGCAGCGTAGATGGACAGGGCTACGAGCAGTACTTC. Protein product: CSVDGQGYEQYF.

The V gene is TRBV7-9, the J gene TRBJ2-3; D not resolved. Germline assignment: CDR1 SEHNR and CDR2 FQNEAQ (reference sequence). The CDR3 runs to 13 residues. V lost 4 bases and J lost 2, with 7 bases in between. CDR3 residues: CASSSGPTDTQYF. The CDR3 region has the DNA TGTGCCAGCAGCTCCGGTCCCACAGATACGCAGTATTTT.

The chain uses TRBV5-4 and TRBJ2-7; D possibly corresponds to TRBD1 (5 bases). Germline CDR1 SGHNT, CDR2 YYREEE (reference sequence). CDR3 length equals 14 residues. With 3 bases removed from V and 2 bases from J, the gap between germline ends came to 12 bases. CDR3 residues: CASSSDTNPYEQYF. CDR3 DNA sequence: TGTGCCAGCAGCTCGGACACAAACCCCTACGAGCAGTACTTC.

The chain recombines TRBV14 with TRBJ2-5, with 11 bases lining up with TRBD1. The germline CDR1 and CDR2 sequences are SGHDN and FVKESK. This CDR3 region has 15 residues. The J segment lost 2 bases and the V segment lost 10 bases, leaving 9 bases of the junction unmatched. CDR3 sequence reads: CAIYGTGGGQETQYF. The DNA of the CDR3 is TGTGCCATCTATGGGACAGGGGGAGGTCAAGAGACCCAGTACTTC.

For the CDR3, the DNA is TGTGCCAGCAGCTTCGGAGGCGGGGGCTACGAGCAGTACTTC. As protein: CASSFGGGGYEQYF. V usage is TRBV5-5 and J usage is TRBJ2-7; 7 bases are shared with TRBD2. CDR1 SGHKS and CDR2 YYEKEE come from the germline V gene (reference sequence). After removal of 2 bases from V and 3 bases from J, the junction contained 5 bases not matched to a gene. The CDR3 consists of 14 residues.

This chain connects TRBV7-6 to TRBJ2-7; D is perhaps TRBD2 (5 bases). CDR3 length equals 16 residues. Trimming removed 3 bases from V and 1 base from J, with 16 bases in between. CDR1 is SGHVS, CDR2 FNYEAQ, per germline. As DNA, the CDR3 is TGTGCCAGCAGCTTTCGGAAAACCCGCGGGTCCTACGAGCAGTACTTC. Amino acids: CASSFRKTRGSYEQYF.

This clone was picked up many times. The chain couples TRBV18 to TRBJ1-2; tentative D call: TRBD1 (5 bases). This CDR3 spans 16 amino acids. V was shortened by 1 base and J by 6 bases, with 18 bases between the two germline ends. CDR1 is KGHSH, CDR2 LQKENI, per germline. The CDR3 is CASSPRGRGERDGYTF. The CDR3 DNA sequence: TGTGCCAGCTCACCACGCGGGAGGGGCGAGCGTGATGGCTACACCTTC.

The chain carries TRBV28 and TRBJ2-2, with no clear D. This CDR3 has 12 amino acids. The germline V gene encodes CDR1 MDHEN and CDR2 SYDVKM. V lost 2 bases and J 5 bases, leaving 3 bases between the germline ends. CDR3 residues: CASSLQTGELFF. The CDR3 nucleotides read TGTGCCAGCAGTTTACAGACCGGGGAGCTGTTTTTT.

The chain carries TRBV30 and TRBJ2-2; D is unresolved. Germline V lookup: CDR1 GTSNPN, CDR2 SVGIG (reference sequence). Between the trimmed V and J ends, which lost 0 bases and 4 bases, there was a span of 9 bases. The length of the CDR3 is 14 residues. CDR3 in amino acids: CAWSVVGGTGELFF. For the CDR3, the DNA is TGTGCCTGGAGTGTTGTCGGTGGCACCGGGGAGCTGTTTTTT.

In nucleotides, the CDR3 is TGTGCCAGCTCACCCGGGACAGCTACTGGAAACACCATATATTTT. Translation: CASSPGTATGNTIYF. The rearrangement uses TRBV18 and TRBJ1-3, with 7 bases matching TRBD1. This CDR3 has 15 residues. Germline CDR1 reads KGHSH; CDR2 reads LQKENI. With V trimmed by 3 bases and J by 2 bases, 4 bases remained unmatched.

V is TRBV27 and J is TRBJ2-1, with TRBD2 matching 8 bases. CDR3 length: 15 amino acids. Germline CDR1 MNHEY, CDR2 SMNVEV (reference sequence). V dropped 5 bases and J dropped 2; count of bases not matched to a gene: 5. The CDR3 sequence is CASSVPGGPYNEQFF. The CDR3 DNA follows: TGTGCCAGCAGTGTACCGGGGGGGCCCTACAATGAGCAGTTCTTC.

The chain uses TRBV5-1 and TRBJ2-2; D may be TRBD2 (6 bases). From germline, CDR1 is SGHRS and CDR2 YFSETQ. V dropped 0 bases and J dropped 3 bases, with 12 bases sitting between them. The CDR3 runs to 16 residues. CDR3 sequence (DNA): TGCGCCAGCAGCTTGGTCAGGACTACGGACACCGGGGAGCTGTTTTTT. It specifies CASSLVRTTDTGELFF.

The sample holds one count of this clone. This rearrangement joins TRBV9 to TRBJ2-1, with 8 bases matching TRBD2. The CDR3 contains 15 residues. The V gene's germline CDR1 is SGDLS and CDR2 YYNGEE. The trim removed 4 bases at V and 0 bases at J, leaving 3 bases unmatched. This CDR3 reads CASSPGTSSYNEQFF. CDR3 in DNA: TGTGCCAGCAGCCCAGGGACTAGCTCCTACAATGAGCAGTTCTTC.

The chain links TRBV19 to TRBJ2-2; tentative D call: TRBD2 (6 bases). The V and J ends lost 5 bases and 0 bases respectively, with 13 bases between them. Per the germline V gene, CDR1 is LNHDA and CDR2 is SQIVND (reference sequence). CDR3 length equals 16 residues. The CDR3 region is CASSPLERANTGELFF. The CDR3 coding sequence is TGTGCCAGTAGTCCCCTGGAGCGGGCGAACACCGGGGAGCTGTTTTTT. The full variable domain, with the rest looked up from reference TRBV19 and TRBJ2-2, is DGGITQSPKYLFRKEGQNVTLSCEQNLNHDAMYWYRQDPGQGLRLIYYSQIVNDFQKGDIAEGYSVSREKKESFPLTVTSAQKNPTAFYLCASSPLERANTGELFFGEGSRLTVL.

V and J are TRBV5-1 and TRBJ2-1; perhaps TRBD1 as D (5 bases). The germline V gene encodes CDR1 SGHRS and CDR2 YFSETQ. CDR3 length: 13 residues. V lost 4 bases and J lost 8, with 13 bases in between. This CDR3 is CASSPSRVYEQFF. The CDR3 DNA is TGCGCCAGCAGCCCCAGCAGGGTCTATGAGCAGTTCTTC.

The chain uses TRBV19 and TRBJ2-5; 10 bases fit TRBD2. The V segment lost 3 bases and the J segment 6 bases; nucleotides outside the gene matches: 4. This CDR3 contains 14 residues. Germline CDR1 reads LNHDA; CDR2 reads SQIVND (reference sequence). CDR3 region: CASSMLAGGKTQYF. The CDR3 bases are TGTGCCAGTAGTATGTTAGCGGGGGGCAAGACCCAGTACTTC.

The gene calls are TRBV5-1 and TRBJ2-5, with TRBD1 matching over 7 bases. Per the germline V gene, CDR1 is SGHRS and CDR2 is YFSETQ. The CDR3 is 16 residues long. With 0 bases clipped from V and 4 bases from J, the junction kept 9 bases outside the gene matches. CDR3 bases: TGCGCCAGCAGCTTGGCAGGGCAGGGGGTAGGAGAGACCCAGTACTTC. Translating it yields CASSLAGQGVGETQYF.

The chain recombines TRBV10-3 with TRBJ2-3; weak D call: TRBD2 (6 bases). Germline values: CDR1 ENHRY, CDR2 SYGVKD. V lost 9 bases to trimming and J lost 0 bases, with 13 bases between them. The CDR3 is 14 amino acids. CDR3 sequence: CAITTGGSTDTQYF. The CDR3 region has the DNA TGTGCCATTACGACTGGGGGGAGCACAGATACGCAGTATTTT.

A few counts support this clone. The V gene is TRBV30, the J gene TRBJ1-1, with D unresolved. In germline, CDR1 is GTSNPN, CDR2 SVGIG (reference sequence). Trimming left V 0 bases short and J 4 bases short, with 12 bases between. This CDR3 contains 14 residues. CDR3 in amino acids: CAWSVTQFLTEAFF. DNA of the CDR3: TGTGCCTGGAGTGTAACCCAGTTTCTCACTGAAGCTTTCTTT.

This chain uses TRBV15 with TRBJ2-7; possible D gene TRBD1, 7 bases. The ends were cut back, 3 bases at V and 3 bases at J, with 15 bases in the middle. This CDR3 is 15 amino acids long. Per the germline V gene, CDR1 is LNHNV and CDR2 is YYDKDF (reference sequence). The CDR3 region is CATSSGAGQLYEQYF. Written as DNA, the CDR3 is TGTGCCACCAGCAGTGGGGCGGGACAGCTCTACGAGCAGTACTTC.

The rearrangement links TRBV29-1 to TRBJ2-7; 9 bases line up with TRBD2. The germline V gene has CDR1 SQVTM and CDR2 ANQGSEA. The CDR3 is made up of 14 amino acids. The J segment lost 3 bases and the V segment lost 4 bases, leaving 7 bases of the junction unmatched. In DNA form, the CDR3 reads TGCAGCGTTGCGGCGACTAGCGGATACTACGAGCAGTACTTC. Protein sequence: CSVAATSGYYEQYF.

This clone has only a few counts. The chain uses TRBV7-2 and TRBJ2-1, with 7 bases that match TRBD2. From germline, CDR1 is SGHTA and CDR2 FQGNSA. Germline trimming cut 3 bases from V and 1 base from J; bases unmatched to any gene: 3. The CDR3 has 15 amino acids. The CDR3 here is CASSFERDSYNEQFF. The CDR3 DNA is TGTGCCAGCAGCTTCGAGCGGGATTCCTACAATGAGCAGTTCTTC.

This sequence joins TRBV5-5 and TRBJ2-5; D unresolved. The CDR3 covers 14 residues. V was cut by 2 bases and J by 0 bases, with 8 bases left in between. Germline V gene sequence: CDR1 SGHKS, CDR2 YYEKEE (reference sequence). CDR3 coding DNA: TGTGCCAGCAGCTTCTTACAGAACCAAGAGACCCAGTACTTC. As protein: CASSFLQNQETQYF.

The J gene is TRBJ1-6, the V gene TRBV5-4, with 8 bases identical to TRBD1. The CDR3 runs to 14 residues. CDR1 is SGHNT and CDR2 is YYREEE in the germline V gene (reference sequence). After removal of 3 bases from V and 8 bases from J, the junction contained 4 bases not matched to a gene. The CDR3 protein is CASSSPQGDSPLHF. As DNA, the CDR3 is TGTGCCAGCAGCTCCCCACAGGGGGATTCACCCCTCCACTTT.